This T cell receptor beta chain was profiled in a study of beta chain features in type 1 diabetes. Findings and limits, study-wide: Shortening of TCRB CDR3s, moderate but significant, appeared in all four CD4+ subsets of Type 1 diabetes patients. Researchers caution that PCR might favor shorter templates, equally among patients and controls.

This clone was seen more than once but under ten times. The antigen is undetermined. Expressed TCRB transcripts were sequenced because the entire RNA isolate underwent reverse transcription. About 3.57 million reads were obtained on average from naive, central memory and regulatory T cell samples. Profiling relied on immunoSEQ multiplex PCR, and the TCRdb table lists in-frame clones only, not all of them. The sample contains hundreds of thousands of clones, about 14% of which appear only once. Germline CDR1 is SNHLY and CDR2 is FYNNEI. The V end was cut by 8 bases, the J end by 2 bases, with 15 bases between. CDR3 length: 14 amino acids.

J is TRBJ1-2 and V is TRBV2, with D possibly being TRBD1 (5 bases). This receptor was taken from a man aged 18 to 35 with type 1 diabetes. Source material: naive CD4+ T cells from blood. The chain's CDR3 is CASQDDRMNYGYTF. For the CDR3, the DNA is TGTGCCAGCCAAGATGACAGAATGAACTATGGCTACACCTTC.